Following are 30 T cell receptor beta chains from one sample sequenced in a study of blood T cell repertoires in COVID-19. Clones were sequenced by immunoSEQ multiplex PCR, and TCRdb holds only the in-frame ones, with some missing. This sample has roughly 350,000 clones, with about 90% found just once. Material: peripheral blood. These receptors were taken from a woman under 30 who had recovered from COVID-19.

The gene calls are TRBV4-3 and TRBJ1-1; weak D call: TRBD1 (6 bases). V lost 3 bases and J lost 0, with 14 bases in between. The CDR3 is 16 amino acids. Germline V CDR1 and CDR2: LGHNA, YSLEER. The CDR3 sequence is CASSHWTALMNTEAFF. In DNA, the CDR3 is TGCGCCAGCAGCCACTGGACAGCTCTGATGAACACTGAAGCTTTCTTT.

V and J are TRBV7-9 and TRBJ2-1; maybe TRBD2 (7 bases). The CDR3 runs to 15 residues. Trimming cost V 4 bases and J 8 bases, with 18 bases left between them. CDR1 is SEHNR and CDR2 is FQNEAQ in the germline V gene (reference sequence). The CDR3 spells CASSSGGLGVDEQFF. CDR3 nucleotides: TGTGCCAGCAGCTCCGGGGGGCTAGGTGTGGATGAGCAGTTCTTC.

The J gene is TRBJ2-3, the V gene TRBV5-4; 8 bases map to TRBD1. After removal of 3 bases from V and 1 base from J, the junction contained 7 bases not matched to a gene. Germline CDR1 is SGHNT and CDR2 is YYREEE (reference sequence). This CDR3 is 16 amino acids long. CDR3 coding DNA: TGTGCCAGCAGCTCTCGACAGGGGTCGGGCACAGATACGCAGTATTTT. Translating gives CASSSRQGSGTDTQYF.

The chain carries TRBV4-3 and TRBJ1-3, with TRBD1 as a possible D gene (5 bases). The CDR3 totals 17 residues. V lost 4 bases to trimming and J lost 7 bases, with 23 bases between them. Looked up from germline, CDR1 is LGHNA and CDR2 is YSLEER. The chain's CDR3 is CASSPERQGSPFNTIYF. CDR3 coding DNA: TGCGCCAGCAGCCCCGAAAGGCAGGGCTCCCCCTTTAACACCATATATTTT.

The genes are TRBV7-2 and TRBJ1-2; a possible D gene is TRBD1 (5 bases). Trimming pared 2 bases from V and 4 bases from J, leaving 14 bases between. CDR3 size: 15 residues. Germline V gene data show CDR1 as SGHTA and CDR2 as FQGNSA. CDR3 protein: CASSLFQGSGYGYTF. CDR3 coding DNA: TGTGCCAGCAGCTTATTCCAGGGCTCAGGCTATGGCTACACCTTC.

Here the CDR3 reads CASSFRRDPGANVLTF. In nucleotides, the CDR3 is TGTGCCAGCAGCTTTAGGAGGGATCCTGGGGCCAACGTCCTGACTTTC. The V gene is TRBV5-6, the J gene TRBJ2-6; D possibly corresponds to TRBD2 (6 bases). This CDR3 region has 16 residues. Germline CDR1 reads SGHDT; CDR2 reads YYEEEE. V dropped 2 bases and J dropped 2 bases, with 11 bases sitting between them.

This clone was seen once. The genes are TRBV12-3 or TRBV12-4 and TRBJ1-2; D not resolved. Trimming removed 1 base from V and 4 bases from J, with 7 bases in between. This CDR3 region has 13 residues. Here the CDR3 reads CASSLGYFYGYTF. CDR3 sequence (DNA): TGTGCCAGCAGTTTAGGGTACTTCTATGGCTACACCTTC.

V gene TRBV10-3 combines with J gene TRBJ2-3; 7 bases line up with TRBD2. The germline V gene has CDR1 ENHRY and CDR2 SYGVKD. The V gene end was trimmed by 10 bases and the J gene end by 0 bases; junction bases not matched to a gene: 7. The CDR3 is 14 residues long. The CDR3 DNA follows: TGTGCCACAACTAGCGACACTAGCACAGATACGCAGTATTTT. It yields the protein CATTSDTSTDTQYF.

The chain uses TRBV4-2 and TRBJ1-2; TRBD1 might be the D (6 bases). The CDR3 contains 16 residues. V shed 3 bases and J shed 0 bases, with 14 bases lying between them. Germline CDR1 LGHNA, CDR2 YNFKEQ. CDR3 in DNA: TGTGCCAGCAGCCATCCCGGACAGTTAGCTAACTATGGCTACACCTTC. This gives the protein CASSHPGQLANYGYTF.

The rearrangement links TRBV7-8 to TRBJ2-1, with 8 bases identical to TRBD2. The CDR3 has 16 residues. Germline V gene data show CDR1 as SGHVS and CDR2 as FQNEAQ. Losses at the gene ends were 1 base for V and 6 bases for J; bases not matched to a gene: 8. This CDR3 reads CASSLGREGRGNEQFF. The DNA for the CDR3 is TGTGCCAGCAGCTTAGGTCGGGAGGGCCGCGGCAATGAGCAGTTCTTC. The entire variable domain, with the rest obtained from reference TRBV7-8 and TRBJ2-1, is as follows: GAGVSQSPRYKVAKRGQDVALRCDPISGHVSLFWYQQALGQGPEFLTYFQNEAQLDKSGLPSDRFFAERPEGSVSTLKIQRTQQEDSAVYLCASSLGREGRGNEQFFGPGTRLTVL.

The chain is built from TRBV19 and TRBJ2-1; a possible D gene is TRBD2 (5 bases). The CDR3 contains 15 residues. The V end lost 3 bases, the J end lost 2 bases, and 11 bases lay between the germline ends. Germline CDR1 LNHDA, CDR2 SQIVND (reference sequence). The CDR3 is CASSISSGTYNEQFF. The CDR3 nucleotides are TGTGCCAGTAGTATTTCCAGCGGTACCTACAATGAGCAGTTCTTC.

V is TRBV5-4 and J is TRBJ2-2, with D possibly being TRBD1 (6 bases). V was clipped by 1 base and J by 4 bases, with 14 bases between them. The V gene's germline CDR1 is SGHNT and CDR2 YYREEE (reference sequence). This CDR3 is 16 amino acids long. The CDR3 here is CASSLRQGMATGELFF. The CDR3 region has the DNA TGTGCCAGCAGCTTGCGCCAGGGGATGGCCACCGGGGAGCTGTTTTTT.

This rearrangement joins TRBV3-1 (or the pseudogene TRBV3-2) to TRBJ2-3; 14 bases are a match to TRBD2. The V gene end was trimmed by 4 bases and the J gene end by 6 bases; junction bases not matched to a gene: 12. This CDR3 is 18 amino acids long. CDR1 and CDR2 from the germline V gene are LGHDT and YNNKEL (reference sequence). Here the CDR3 DNA reads TGTGCCAGCAGCCTTTTGGGACTAGCGGGAGTTTACCCTGATACGCAGTATTTT. Its translation is CASSLLGLAGVYPDTQYF.

The V call is TRBV7-9, the J call TRBJ2-1; 11 positions match TRBD1. CDR1 is SEHNR and CDR2 is FQNEAQ in the germline V gene (reference sequence). The CDR3 extends over 16 amino acids. V shed 5 bases and J 3 bases; nucleotides not matched to a gene: 6. The CDR3 loop reads CASSEQDRGLYNEQFF. The CDR3 DNA sequence: TGTGCCAGCAGCGAACAGGACAGGGGGCTCTACAATGAGCAGTTCTTC.

V and J are TRBV7-9 and TRBJ1-3; D possibly corresponds to TRBD1 (6 bases). The CDR3 runs 16 residues. Trimming stripped 1 base from V and 4 bases from J, with 14 bases between. Germline CDR1 reads SEHNR; CDR2 reads FQNEAQ (reference sequence). The CDR3 is CASSLGWQGPGNTIYF. In DNA form, the CDR3 reads TGTGCCAGCAGCTTAGGGTGGCAGGGGCCGGGAAACACCATATATTTT.

The chain is built from TRBV7-2 and TRBJ1-5; perhaps TRBD1 as D (6 bases). CDR1 is SGHTA, CDR2 FQGNSA, per germline. CDR3 length: 14 amino acids. V lost 5 bases and J lost 4, with 12 bases in between. This CDR3 is CASSPEGGNQPQHF. The DNA for the CDR3 is TGTGCCAGCAGCCCAGAAGGGGGAAATCAGCCCCAGCATTTT. The variable domain in full, with the rest retrieved from reference TRBV7-2 and TRBJ1-5, is GAGVSQSPSNKVTEKGKDVELRCDPISGHTALYWYRQSLGQGLEFLIYFQGNSAPDKSGLPSDRFSAERTGGSVSTLTIQRTQQEDSAVYLCASSPEGGNQPQHFGDGTRLSIL.

The J gene is TRBJ2-2, the V gene TRBV13; D call uncertain. The CDR3 sequence is 14 residues long. Deletions cut 3 bases from V and 5 bases from J, with 10 bases between. CDR1 and CDR2 (germline): PRHDT, FYEKMQ (reference sequence). Written as DNA, the CDR3 is TGTGCCAGCAGCTTGACTCCCGGGACCGGGGAGCTGTTTTTT. Its protein product is CASSLTPGTGELFF.

V and J are TRBV7-8 and TRBJ1-1; 8 bases align to TRBD1. The CDR3 extends over 17 amino acids. CDR1 and CDR2 (germline): SGHVS, FQNEAQ. With V trimmed by 4 bases and J by 3 bases, 13 bases remained unmatched. Written as DNA, the CDR3 is TGTGCCAGCAGCTCTAGGACAGGGTTTCTTCGGGACACTGAAGCTTTCTTT. Encoded protein: CASSSRTGFLRDTEAFF.

This chain links TRBV11-3 with TRBJ2-3; D is unresolved. V was pared by 7 bases and J by 0 bases, with 14 bases between. CDR1 and CDR2 from the germline V gene are SGHNT and YENEEA. The CDR3 spans 15 residues. This CDR3 is CASIPETESTDTQYF. DNA of the CDR3: TGTGCCAGCATCCCGGAGACCGAGAGCACAGATACGCAGTATTTT. Drawing the rest from reference TRBV11-3 and TRBJ2-3, the complete variable domain is EAGVVQSPRYKIIEKKQPVAFWCNPISGHNTLYWYLQNLGQGPELLIRYENEEAVDDSQLPKDRFSAERLKGVDSTLKIQPAELGDSAVYLCASIPETESTDTQYFGPGTRLTVL.

Only one count was recorded for this clone. The chain has TRBV6-2 or TRBV6-3 and TRBJ2-3; 9 bases line up with TRBD2. The CDR3 consists of 20 residues. The trim removed 0 bases at V and 1 base at J, leaving 14 bases unmatched. In germline, CDR1 is MNHEY, CDR2 SVGEGT. CDR3 in DNA: TGTGCCAGCAGTTACTCGAGCGGGGGTAGCGGGAGACCTCGCACAGATACGCAGTATTTT. Its protein is CASSYSSGGSGRPRTDTQYF.

The rearrangement joins TRBV6-5 to TRBJ1-1; a weak D match, TRBD1 (6 bases). The CDR3 consists of 15 residues. Germline-derived CDR1 and CDR2 are MNHEY and SVGAGI. Trimming removed 4 bases from V and 3 bases from J, with 15 bases in between. The chain's CDR3 is CASSFTGGLDTEAFF. DNA for the CDR3: TGTGCCAGCAGTTTCACGGGGGGGCTTGACACTGAAGCTTTCTTT.

The chain joins TRBV7-2 to TRBJ1-2; weak D call: TRBD1 (5 bases). Per the germline V gene, CDR1 is SGHTA and CDR2 is FQGNSA. Deletions cut 5 bases from V and 2 bases from J, with 15 bases between. This CDR3 spans 15 amino acids. In DNA, the CDR3 is TGTGCCAGCAGCCCTTCGACAGCAGAAAACTATGGCTACACCTTC. Its protein product is CASSPSTAENYGYTF.

The chain combines TRBV3-1 (or the pseudogene TRBV3-2) with TRBJ1-3; D gene uncertain. The V gene's germline CDR1 is LGHDT and CDR2 YNNKEL (reference sequence). V dropped 5 bases and J dropped 2 bases, with 10 bases sitting between them. The CDR3 contains 14 residues. The CDR3 reads CASSAGKAGNTIYF. The CDR3 DNA reads TGTGCCAGCAGCGCGGGGAAGGCTGGAAACACCATATATTTT.

The rearrangement uses TRBV19 and TRBJ1-5; TRBD1 aligns across 7 bases. With 6 bases clipped from V and 6 bases from J, the junction kept 11 bases outside the gene matches. CDR3 length: 15 residues. Germline CDR1 LNHDA, CDR2 SQIVND (reference sequence). CDR3 in DNA: TGTGCCAGTAGGTGGGTGGACAGGAGGGGTCAGCCCCAGCATTTT. As protein: CASRWVDRRGQPQHF. The variable domain in full, with the rest retrieved from reference TRBV19 and TRBJ1-5, is DGGITQSPKYLFRKEGQNVTLSCEQNLNHDAMYWYRQDPGQGLRLIYYSQIVNDFQKGDIAEGYSVSREKKESFPLTVTSAQKNPTAFYLCASRWVDRRGQPQHFGDGTRLSIL.

The rearrangement links TRBV7-2 to TRBJ2-2; tentatively, D is TRBD2 (5 bases). Germline V gene lookup returns CDR1 SGHTA and CDR2 FQGNSA. The CDR3 sequence is 15 residues long. The V end lost 5 bases, the J end lost 3 bases, and 13 bases lay between the germline ends. CDR3 sequence: CASSPIAGYTGELFF. In DNA form, the CDR3 reads TGTGCCAGCAGCCCTATCGCGGGTTACACCGGGGAGCTGTTTTTT.

This chain links TRBV7-7 with TRBJ1-5, with D possibly TRBD1 on 6 matching bases. CDR1 is SSHAT, CDR2 FNYEAQ, per germline (reference sequence). CDR3 length: 14 amino acids. V was clipped by 5 bases and J by 13 bases, with 21 bases between them. The CDR3 DNA reads as TGTGCCAGCAGCCGTTCTGAAACAGGGCTCTCGCAGCATTTT. Translated: CASSRSETGLSQHF.

The CDR3 region has the DNA TGTGCCATCAACCTACAGGGGTTTGGCACTGAAGCTTTCTTT. Its protein product is CAINLQGFGTEAFF. The chain has TRBV10-3 and TRBJ1-1; TRBD1 matches at 7 bases. The CDR3 extends over 14 amino acids. CDR1 ENHRY and CDR2 SYGVKD come from the germline V gene. V shed 7 bases, J shed 4 bases, and the junction held 9 bases outside the gene matches.

The rearrangement links TRBV6-5 to TRBJ2-5; a possible D gene is TRBD1 (7 bases). V was pared by 7 bases and J by 0 bases, with 15 bases between. The CDR3 loop spans 15 amino acids. In germline, CDR1 is MNHEY, CDR2 SVGAGI. CDR3 DNA sequence: TGTGCCAGCACCCTCAGGGGGGAGGACCAAGAGACCCAGTACTTC. Protein product: CASTLRGEDQETQYF.

This chain connects TRBV6-2 or TRBV6-3 to TRBJ2-7; D is unresolved. Trimming took off 6 bases at V and 1 base at J, with 10 bases between the two ends. This CDR3 contains 13 residues. Germline assignment: CDR1 MNHEY and CDR2 SVGEGT. The CDR3 spells CASSLGPSYEQYV. For the CDR3, the DNA is TGTGCCAGCAGCCTTGGGCCGTCCTACGAGCAGTACGTC.

The chain joins TRBV7-9 to TRBJ1-1, with 8 bases aligning to TRBD1. V shed 4 bases, J shed 13 bases, and the junction held 8 bases outside the gene matches. Germline V CDR1 and CDR2: SEHNR, FQNEAQ (reference sequence). The CDR3 is made up of 12 amino acids. DNA for the CDR3: TGTGCCAGCAGCTCGGGGACAGGAGGCGGTTTCTTT. As protein: CASSSGTGGGFF. Together with reference TRBV7-9 and TRBJ1-1, the CDR3 gives the full variable domain: DTGVSQNPRHKITKRGQNVTFRCDPISEHNRLYWYRQTLGQGPEFLTYFQNEAQLEKSRLLSDRFSAERPKGSFSTLEIQRTEQGDSAMYLCASSSGTGGGFFGQGTRLTVV.